The T cell receptor (beta chain) under discussion was sequenced for a study of shared clonotypes between healthy human individuals. Whole-study results and caveats: Lower generation probabilities were found for non-shared clonotypes than for those shared by all four donors. The expectation was that sequencing depth would affect clonotype sharing among donors.

Selected positively for CCR7 and CD45RO-negative, naive CD8 cells excluded terminally differentiated effector memory CD45RA+ cells. Assay used: immunoSEQ multiplex PCR; TCRdb lists only in-frame clones, some missing. The data hold some 2,000,000 clones, with 85% to 95% observed a single time. This CDR3 has 15 residues. Germline V gene lookup returns CDR1 MNHEY and CDR2 SVGAGI. The V and J ends lost 6 bases and 0 bases respectively, with 14 bases between them. Comments on this clone: As yet, its antigen is unknown.

Material: naive CD8+ T cells sorted from blood. The rearrangement links TRBV6-5 to TRBJ1-1; D gene ambiguous. The origin of this receptor is a man between 18 and 29 years old in good health. The CDR3 DNA is TGTGCCAGCAGCGCTCGGGATTCAGTGAACACTGAAGCTTTCTTT. Its protein is CASSARDSVNTEAFF.